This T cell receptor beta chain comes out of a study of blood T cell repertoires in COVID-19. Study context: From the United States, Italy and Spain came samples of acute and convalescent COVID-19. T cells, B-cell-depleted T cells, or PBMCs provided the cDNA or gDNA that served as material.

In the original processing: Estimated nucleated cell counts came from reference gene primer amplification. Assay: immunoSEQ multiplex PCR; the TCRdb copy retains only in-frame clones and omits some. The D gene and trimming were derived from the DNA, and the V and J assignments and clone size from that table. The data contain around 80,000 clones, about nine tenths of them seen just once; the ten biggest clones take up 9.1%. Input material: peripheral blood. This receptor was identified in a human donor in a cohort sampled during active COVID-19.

CDR3 in DNA: TGTGCCAGCAGCCGGACTAGCGGGGGGGCCGGAGCAGATACGCAGTATTTT. Protein: CASSRTSGGAGADTQYF. This chain uses TRBV7-2 with TRBJ2-3, with 15 bases aligning to TRBD2. The CDR3 has 17 amino acids. Germline V gene sequence: CDR1 SGHTA, CDR2 FQGNSA. The junction had 7 bases not matched to a gene; V was cut back by 5 bases and J by 4 bases.